A selection of T cell receptor beta chains follows, all from one sample in a study of cytomegalovirus exposure and HLA in healthy donors. The method was immunoSEQ multiplex PCR; TCRdb's version includes in-frame clones alone and lacks a portion of them. The table has about 110,000 clones, around 70% seen once. The sample consisted of PBMCs. These receptors all stem from a boy younger than 18 in good health and CMV-seronegative. CDR3s include the opening cysteine and the closing phenylalanine or tryptophan. A D gene is named only where the DNA matches it firmly. Clone size is stated in some rows and not others, as once, few, many or a class when expanded.

.	.	TRBV6-5	TRBJ1-5	CASSRLGQGNQPQHF	TGTGCCAGCAGCCGACTCGGGCAGGGAAATCAGCCCCAGCATTTT
.	.	TRBV7-7	TRBJ2-1	CASSLGRDNEQFF	TGTGCCAGCAGCTTAGGCAGGGACAATGAGCAGTTCTTC
TRBD2	.	TRBV9	TRBJ2-1	CASSPRSSGMSSYNEQFF	TGTGCCAGCAGCCCGAGAAGTAGCGGGATGAGCTCCTACAATGAGCAGTTCTTC
TRBD1	.	TRBV5-6	TRBJ1-2	CASSTGQGYGYTF	TGTGCCAGCAGCACGGGACAGGGGTATGGCTACACCTTC
.	.	TRBV5-1	TRBJ2-7	CASSSGLGYEQYF	TGCGCCAGCAGCTCAGGATTGGGTTACGAGCAGTACTTC
.	.	TRBV5-4	TRBJ1-1	CASSPSGVNTEAFF	TGTGCCAGCAGCCCCTCAGGGGTGAACACTGAAGCTTTCTTT
TRBD1	.	TRBV6-5	TRBJ1-5	CASSPTGEYQPQHF	TGTGCCAGCAGCCCTACAGGGGAGTATCAGCCCCAGCATTTT
.	.	TRBV4-1	TRBJ2-1	CASSQVPRRDEQFF	TGCGCCAGCAGCCAAGTTCCACGGAGGGATGAGCAGTTCTTC
TRBD2	once	TRBV9	TRBJ2-5	CASSVERGGWETQYF	TGTGCCAGCAGCGTGGAGCGGGGGGGCTGGGAGACCCAGTACTTC
.	.	TRBV12-5	TRBJ1-3	CASGLVPGQAYSGNTIYF	TGTGCTAGTGGTTTGGTACCCGGACAAGCATACTCTGGAAACACCATATATTTT
.	.	TRBV5-1	TRBJ1-1	CASSLGGRTEAFF	TGCGCCAGCAGCTTGGGGGGCAGGACTGAAGCTTTCTTT
TRBD1	.	TRBV7-2	TRBJ1-1	CASSLLGQGANTEAFF	TGTGCCAGCAGCTTACTCGGGCAGGGGGCGAACACTGAAGCTTTCTTT
.	.	TRBV2	TRBJ1-6	CASILDSSYNSPLHF	TGTGCCAGCATTCTAGACAGTTCCTATAATTCACCCCTCCACTTT
.	.	TRBV5-4	TRBJ2-5	CASSYRGGETQYF	TGTGCCAGCAGCTACAGGGGGGGGGAGACCCAGTACTTC
TRBD2	.	TRBV6-5	TRBJ2-7	CASSPSGGGTYEQYF	TGTGCCAGCAGTCCCAGCGGGGGGGGAACCTACGAGCAGTACTTC
.	.	TRBV5-1	TRBJ2-7	CASSFLSRAYEQYF	TGCGCCAGCAGCTTTCTATCCAGGGCATACGAGCAGTACTTC
TRBD2	.	TRBV25-1	TRBJ2-7	CASSGGLPREKQYF	TGTGCCAGCAGTGGGGGACTACCCCGGGAGAAGCAGTACTTC
TRBD2	.	TRBV10-2	TRBJ2-7	CASSEISGGAYEQYF	TGCGCCAGCAGTGAGATCAGCGGGGGGGCTTACGAGCAGTACTTC
.	.	TRBV6-5	TRBJ2-7	CASSKQGYEQYF	TGTGCCAGCAGCAAACAGGGTTACGAGCAGTACTTC
.	few	TRBV2	TRBJ1-4	CASSETGFNEKLFF	TGTGCCAGCAGTGAAACCGGGTTTAATGAAAAACTGTTTTTT
TRBD1	few	TRBV5-4	TRBJ1-1	CASSPRGASTEAFF	TGTGCCAGCAGCCCCAGGGGGGCAAGCACTGAAGCTTTCTTT
.	.	TRBV27	TRBJ2-7	CASRPDQTRGEQYF	TGTGCCAGCAGACCCGACCAAACGAGGGGGGAGCAGTACTTC
TRBD1	few	TRBV30	TRBJ1-2	CAWSVGQDPYGYTF	TGTGCCTGGAGTGTAGGACAGGACCCCTATGGCTACACCTTC
TRBD2	.	TRBV27	TRBJ2-7	CASSLTGLAMNEQYF	TGTGCCAGCAGTTTGACGGGACTAGCGATGAACGAGCAGTACTTC
TRBD1	.	TRBV4-3	TRBJ2-6	CASSQGQGSGANVLTF	TGCGCCAGCAGCCAAGGACAGGGGTCTGGGGCCAACGTCCTGACTTTC
.	.	TRBV7-7	TRBJ2-6	CASSKNQGISGANVLTF	TGTGCTAGCAGCAAAAACCAGGGGATCTCTGGGGCCAACGTCCTGACTTTC
.	.	TRBV2	TRBJ2-4	CASLVKNIQYF	TGTGCCAGTTTAGTCAAAAACATTCAGTACTTC
TRBD2	once	TRBV30	TRBJ2-7	CAWSVDSGSNEQYF	TGTGCCTGGAGTGTAGATAGCGGGAGTAACGAGCAGTACTTC
TRBD1	.	TRBV5-1	TRBJ1-1	CASSLSGQGTTEAFF	TGCGCCAGCAGCTTGTCGGGACAGGGGACCACTGAAGCTTTCTTT
TRBD1	.	TRBV27	TRBJ2-5	CASSSRTGPQETQYF	TGTGCCAGCAGTTCCAGGACAGGACCCCAAGAGACCCAGTACTTC
TRBD1	.	TRBV6-1	TRBJ1-1	CASTDRGPFTEAFF	TGTGCCAGCACCGACAGGGGGCCATTCACTGAAGCTTTCTTT
TRBD2	.	TRBV11-3	TRBJ2-1	CASSLDGRGGIDEQFF	TGTGCCAGCAGCTTAGATGGGCGGGGGGGCATCGATGAGCAGTTCTTC
TRBD2	.	TRBV27	TRBJ2-7	CASSRTSGGPGEQYF	TGTGCCAGCAGTCGTACTAGCGGGGGGCCGGGTGAGCAGTACTTC
TRBD1	.	TRBV5-1	TRBJ2-1	CASSFGPWRTGSSYNEQFF	TGCGCCAGCAGCTTTGGTCCTTGGCGGACAGGTAGCTCCTACAATGAGCAGTTCTTC
.	.	TRBV7-3	TRBJ1-1	CASSRQDNTEAFF	TGTGCCAGCAGCCGACAGGATAACACTGAAGCTTTCTTT
.	.	TRBV9	TRBJ1-5	CASSVGGPGQPQHF	TGTGCCAGCAGCGTAGGGGGGCCGGGTCAGCCCCAGCATTTT
.	few	TRBV9	TRBJ1-2	CASSPDSGAGGYTF	TGTGCCAGCAGCCCGGACTCCGGAGCCGGTGGCTACACCTTC
.	.	TRBV28	TRBJ1-2	CASSSDTYGYTF	TGTGCCAGCAGTTCCGACACCTATGGCTACACCTTC
.	.	TRBV28	TRBJ1-2	CASRPIRDLVHYGYTF	TGTGCCAGCAGACCAATCAGGGATCTGGTTCACTATGGCTACACCTTC
TRBD1	few	TRBV6-5	TRBJ1-4	CASSLTGERFNEKLFF	TGTGCCAGCAGTTTAACAGGGGAAAGGTTTAATGAAAAACTGTTTTTT
.	.	TRBV12-5	TRBJ1-3	CASDLGGFLGTIYF	TGTGCTAGTGATCTGGGAGGTTTCCTAGGCACCATATATTTT
TRBD1	.	TRBV7-9	TRBJ1-4	CASSRQGAGEKLFF	TGTGCCAGCAGCCGACAGGGGGCAGGGGAAAAACTGTTTTTT
.	.	TRBV2	TRBJ2-7	CASSDNDEQYF	TGTGCCAGCAGTGATAATGACGAGCAGTACTTC
.	.	TRBV4-3	TRBJ2-7	CASSSATGTYEQYF	TGCGCCAGCAGCTCCGCGACAGGAACCTACGAGCAGTACTTC
TRBD1	.	TRBV6-5	TRBJ2-7	CASSYSNRGPEQYF	TGTGCCAGCAGTTACAGTAACAGGGGGCCCGAGCAGTACTTC
.	.	TRBV6-5	TRBJ1-4	CASSYSGGGAEKLFF	TGTGCCAGCAGTTACTCGGGCGGGGGGGCTGAAAAACTGTTTTTT
TRBD1	.	TRBV5-1	TRBJ1-1	CASSLAGGSNTEAFF	TGCGCCAGCAGCTTGGCAGGGGGATCGAACACTGAAGCTTTCTTT
TRBD1	.	TRBV7-2	TRBJ2-1	CASSSPGGRHYNEQFF	TGTGCCAGCAGCTCGCCAGGGGGTAGACACTACAATGAGCAGTTCTTC
.	.	TRBV9	TRBJ1-6	CASSQQGFDSPLHF	TGTGCCAGCAGTCAACAGGGATTTGATTCACCCCTCCACTTT
.	once	TRBV5-6	TRBJ2-1	CASSSRSSNYNEQFF	TGTGCCAGCAGCTCGCGTAGCAGTAACTACAATGAGCAGTTCTTC
.	.	TRBV5-1	TRBJ2-7	CASSLVGGSPYEQYF	TGCGCCAGCAGCTTGGTGGGGGGTTCCCCCTACGAGCAGTACTTC
.	.	TRBV7-8	TRBJ1-1	CASSSQGFTEAFF	TGTGCCAGCAGCTCACAGGGTTTTACTGAAGCTTTCTTT
.	.	TRBV15	TRBJ1-5	CATSRAYGGNQPQHF	TGTGCCACCAGCAGGGCCTACGGGGGGAATCAGCCCCAGCATTTT
TRBD1	.	TRBV10-3	TRBJ2-5	CAIRTGGEGKTQYF	TGTGCCATCAGGACAGGGGGTGAGGGGAAGACCCAGTACTTC
.	.	TRBV5-6	TRBJ2-6	CASSLNRDRNSGANVLTF	TGTGCCAGCAGCTTGAACAGGGACCGTAACTCTGGGGCCAACGTCCTGACTTTC
TRBD2	.	TRBV27	TRBJ2-3	CASSLLAGAGLVRADTQYF	TGTGCCAGCAGTTTGCTAGCGGGAGCGGGTCTGGTAAGGGCAGATACGCAGTATTTT
TRBD2	.	TRBV5-1	TRBJ2-3	CASSLETSGNTQYF	TGCGCCAGCAGCTTAGAGACTAGCGGGAATACGCAGTATTTT
.	.	TRBV27	TRBJ2-7	CASSLAGSYEQYF	TGTGCCAGCAGTTTAGCGGGGTCCTACGAGCAGTACTTC